The sequence of this T cell receptor beta chain was determined in a study of blood T cell repertoires in COVID-19. The overall study: Spain, Italy and the United States supplied samples that represented acute and convalescent COVID-19. PBMCs, B-cell-depleted T cells, or T cells provided the cDNA or gDNA that made up the material.

The participants were between roughly 18 and 100 years old and came from 20 to 30 US areas. Original analysis: Amplification of reference gene primers was used by the study to estimate nucleated cell counts. The protocol was immunoSEQ multiplex PCR, while the TCRdb copy is restricted to in-frame clones and leaves out a portion. That table furnishes V, J and clone size, whereas the DNA furnished D and trimming. The repertoire has about 350,000 clones, 87% of them found once; the top ten carry 0.9% to 1.2%. CDR3 size: 15 residues. CDR1 is SGHNT, CDR2 YYREEE, per germline (reference sequence). V was cut by 6 bases and J by 0 bases, with 12 bases left in between.

The chain carries TRBV5-4 and TRBJ2-2, with a tentative D call TRBD1 (6 bases). This receptor was identified in a woman in her 30s who had recovered from COVID-19. Sample: PBMCs or T cells enriched from blood (not recorded which). This CDR3 reads CASKLQGPNTGELFF. The CDR3 coding sequence is TGTGCCAGCAAACTACAGGGACCGAACACCGGGGAGCTGTTTTTT.